This T cell receptor (beta chain) appears in the sequencing data of a study of blood T cell repertoires in COVID-19. Background on the study: The cDNA or gDNA used as material had been derived from T cells, B-cell-depleted T cells, or PBMCs.

This clone was picked up one time. The method was immunoSEQ multiplex PCR; TCRdb's version includes in-frame clones alone and lacks a portion of them. The sample shows some 400,000 clones, nearly 90% of them seen only once. The CDR3 runs 15 residues. Trimming cost V 4 bases and J 5 bases; bases outside gene matches: 10. In germline, CDR1 is SQVTM, CDR2 ANQGSEA. This clonotype was obtained from a woman in her twenties or thirties who had recovered from COVID-19. This chain links TRBV29-1 with TRBJ2-5; TRBD2 matches at 10 bases. The sequenced material came from PBMCs or T cells enriched from blood (not recorded which). The DNA for the CDR3 is TGCAGCGTTGCTTACGCGGAACTAGCGGGGGAGACCCAGTACTTC. Translation gives CSVAYAELAGETQYF.